The 15 T cell receptor beta chains below all came from one sample that was sequenced in a study of beta chain bispecific antibodies for T cell cancers. Whole-study findings and limits: In these mixed samples, most targeted TRBV reads derived from the leukemia cell line.

These receptors' antigens are unknown. Blood mononuclear cells were expanded for about 3 days using either OKT3 anti-CD3 antibody or CD3/CD28 beads. TCRdb called the 5' RACE reads again in MiXCR, with one record for every CDR3 protein. Of 20,000 to 25,000 distinct CDR3 sequences in the sample, over 2.5% were seen once. Sequencing used healthy donor T cells cultured with leukemia cells. The origin of the receptors is a human donor in good health. Some clones in this sample may be carry-over from other donors' samples.

This clonotype occurred a few times. The rearrangement uses TRBV12-3 or TRBV12-4 and TRBJ2-2; either TRBD1 or TRBD2 may supply D (5 bases each). There are 15 residues in the CDR3. Deletions cut 7 bases from V and 4 bases from J, with 16 bases between. In DNA, the CDR3 is TGTGCCAGCAACCCCCGGGACGACTCCACCGGGGAGCTGTTTTTT. Translated: CASNPRDDSTGELFF.

The V and J genes are TRBV19 and TRBJ1-5; D might be TRBD1 (6 bases). The CDR3 extends over 12 amino acids. The germline CDR1 and CDR2 sequences are LNHDA and SQIVND (reference sequence). The germline V and J ends were trimmed by 5 bases and 6 bases, with 8 bases remaining between them. The CDR3 reads CASSSGVQPQHF. CDR3 coding DNA: TGTGCCAGTAGTTCAGGGGTTCAGCCCCAGCATTTT. The full variable domain, its missing parts supplied by reference TRBV19 and TRBJ1-5, is DGGITQSPKYLFRKEGQNVTLSCEQNLNHDAMYWYRQDPGQGLRLIYYSQIVNDFQKGDIAEGYSVSREKKESFPLTVTSAQKNPTAFYLCASSSGVQPQHFGDGTRLSIL.

This clonotype was seen more than once but under ten times. The J gene is TRBJ2-7, the V gene TRBV20-1; possibly TRBD1 for D (5 bases). In germline, CDR1 is DFQATT, CDR2 SNEGSKA (reference sequence). The CDR3 length is 13 residues. Between the trimmed V and J ends, which lost 3 bases and 3 bases, there was a span of 12 bases. CDR3 sequence (DNA): TGCAGTGCTAGGGGAACAGGATACTACGAGCAGTACTTC. Its translation is CSARGTGYYEQYF.

In its sample, this clonotype was seen many times. The CDR3, as DNA: TGTGCCAGCAGCGTTTCCTCTAGGAGCTCCTACGAGCAGTACTTC. It specifies CASSVSSRSSYEQYF. The rearrangement uses TRBV5-6 and TRBJ2-7, with D unclear. Germline-derived CDR1 and CDR2 are SGHDT and YYEEEE. V lost 4 bases to trimming and J lost 0 bases, with 14 bases between them. This CDR3 spans 15 amino acids.

At least ten counts were recorded for this clonotype. The chain links TRBV27 to TRBJ2-1; 9 bases match TRBD1. V shed 5 bases and J 4 bases; nucleotides not matched to a gene: 12. Germline CDR1 reads MNHEY; CDR2 reads SMNVEV (reference sequence). This CDR3 spans 17 amino acids. DNA for the CDR3: TGTGCCAGCAGTCCAACTCCGCCGGGACAGGGATACAATGAGCAGTTCTTC. It encodes CASSPTPPGQGYNEQFF.

At least ten counts were recorded for this clonotype. This chain joins TRBV20-1 and TRBJ2-7; no clear D. The V and J ends lost 0 bases and 5 bases respectively, with 17 bases between them. CDR3 length: 15 residues. Looked up from germline, CDR1 is DFQATT and CDR2 is SNEGSKA (reference sequence). The CDR3 loop is CSARDIQTLPDEQYF. CDR3 DNA: TGCAGTGCTAGAGATATACAGACCCTTCCCGACGAGCAGTACTTC.

This clonotype has a count of ten or more. This sequence joins TRBV28 and TRBJ2-7, with no clear D. The V end was cut by 10 bases, the J end by 6 bases, with 25 bases between. This CDR3 spans 15 amino acids. Looked up from germline, CDR1 is MDHEN and CDR2 is SYDVKM. DNA for the CDR3: TGTGCCATCGCCCGGCCCCGGAGCAACAAGCCCGAGCAGTACTTC. This encodes CAIARPRSNKPEQYF.

The genes are TRBV6-2 or TRBV6-3 and TRBJ1-2; the D gene is possibly TRBD1 (5 bases). Per germline, CDR1 MNHEY and CDR2 SVGEGT. The V and J ends lost 7 bases and 4 bases respectively, with 19 bases between them. CDR3 size: 15 residues. The chain's CDR3 is CASTEAGRDFYGYTF. CDR3 bases: TGTGCCAGCACGGAGGCGGGACGGGACTTCTATGGCTACACCTTC.

This clonotype occurred many times. This chain uses TRBV29-1 with TRBJ1-1; unclear D gene. CDR1 and CDR2 from the germline V gene are SQVTM and ANQGSEA. The CDR3 has 10 residues. V lost 3 bases and J 8 bases, leaving 7 bases between the germline ends. The CDR3: CSVEQYEAFF. The CDR3 coding sequence is TGCAGCGTTGAGCAGTACGAAGCTTTCTTT.

There are many counts of this clonotype. The chain employs TRBV7-6 and TRBJ2-1; 11 bases agree with TRBD2. The CDR3 is made up of 18 amino acids. V was clipped by 3 bases and J by 0 bases; unmatched bases: 7. Germline V gene lookup returns CDR1 SGHVS and CDR2 FNYEAQ. Here the CDR3 DNA reads TGTGCCAGCAGCTTTCTCGCTAGCGGGGGGAGCTCCTACAATGAGCAGTTCTTC. It encodes CASSFLASGGSSYNEQFF.

This clonotype was counted at least ten times. The V call is TRBV18, the J call TRBJ2-7; D call uncertain. Germline CDR1 KGHSH, CDR2 LQKENI. Trimming left V 2 bases short and J 5 bases short, with 13 bases between. This CDR3 contains 14 residues. CDR3 region: CASSPNAAWDEQYF. CDR3 DNA sequence: TGTGCCAGCTCACCAAACGCCGCTTGGGACGAGCAGTACTTC.

This clonotype came up many times. This chain joins TRBV10-3 and TRBJ2-2; D is ambiguous. In germline, CDR1 is ENHRY, CDR2 SYGVKD. The CDR3 spans 13 residues. The V and J ends lost 10 bases and 0 bases respectively, with 9 bases between them. DNA for the CDR3: TGTGCCACCTCACAAGCGAACACCGGGGAGCTGTTTTTT. This sequence encodes CATSQANTGELFF.

The table lists this clonotype with many counts. The genes are TRBV5-1 and TRBJ2-5; D is perhaps TRBD1 (5 bases). Germline V gene sequence: CDR1 SGHRS, CDR2 YFSETQ. The CDR3 has 15 amino acids. V shed 1 base and J shed 4 bases, with 14 bases lying between them. CDR3 amino acids: CASSLNGALVETQYF. The CDR3 DNA reads TGCGCCAGCAGCTTGAATGGGGCCCTGGTAGAGACCCAGTACTTC.

This clonotype was detected many times. The CDR3: CASSPVDTGGGRGAFF. The CDR3 DNA is TGCGCCAGCAGCCCGGTTGATACAGGGGGCGGTCGTGGAGCTTTCTTT. The V and J genes are TRBV5-1 and TRBJ1-1, with 9 bases matching TRBD1. J was trimmed by 10 bases and V by 4 bases; bases with no gene match: 17. The CDR3 runs to 16 residues. Germline CDR1 is SGHRS and CDR2 is YFSETQ.

This clonotype occurred many times. The genes are TRBV5-8 and TRBJ1-5; D remains ambiguous. Trimming shortened V by 2 bases and J by 5 bases, and 11 bases separated the two germline ends. The CDR3 covers 14 residues. Germline V gene sequence: CDR1 SGHTS, CDR2 YDEGEE. This chain's CDR3 is CASSFVLVDQPQHF. The CDR3 region has the DNA TGTGCCAGCAGCTTTGTATTAGTGGATCAGCCCCAGCATTTT.